Following are 27 T cell receptor beta chains from one sample sequenced in a study of T-cell memory formation after mild COVID-19. MiXCR was run by TCRdb on the 5' RACE reads, yielding one entry per CDR3 protein. The sample records roughly 300,000 distinct CDR3 sequences, under 8.5% being singletons. The specimen was PBMCs or a T cell subset sorted from them (not recorded which). These receptors were taken from a man aged 18 to 29 who had mild COVID-19 (a few samples of this study predate the infection). Cell type and time point are not known.

This chain links TRBV7-6 with TRBJ1-1; no firm D call. This CDR3 region has 14 residues. The germline V gene has CDR1 SGHVS and CDR2 FNYEAQ. The V end was cut by 0 bases, the J end by 5 bases, with 10 bases between. CDR3 loop: CASSLAQSQTEAFF. The CDR3 region has the DNA TGTGCCAGCAGCTTAGCGCAATCACAGACTGAAGCTTTCTTT.

The chain carries TRBV12-3 or TRBV12-4 and TRBJ2-2; 9 bases agree with TRBD2. The CDR3 extends over 15 amino acids. The ends lost 7 bases at V and 5 bases at J; junction bases unmatched: 8. CDR3 amino acids: CASTLGLAGTGELFF. CDR3 bases: TGTGCCAGCACCTTGGGGCTAGCGGGGACCGGGGAGCTGTTTTTT.

The chain is built from TRBV7-8 and TRBJ2-3, with 10 bases aligning to TRBD2. Per the germline V gene, CDR1 is SGHVS and CDR2 is FQNEAQ. The CDR3 contains 15 residues. V shed 6 bases, J shed 6 bases, and the junction held 9 bases outside the gene matches. The CDR3 DNA reads as TGTGCCAGCAGGCCGCCGGGACTAGCGAGGGATACGCAGTATTTT. It codes for CASRPPGLARDTQYF.

This clonotype was counted a few times. The chain recombines TRBV30 with TRBJ2-7; D ambiguous. The CDR3 runs 12 residues. Trimming removed 0 bases at V and 4 bases at J, with 7 bases between. In germline, CDR1 is GTSNPN, CDR2 SVGIG (reference sequence). CDR3: CAWSVRLYEQYF. In DNA form, the CDR3 reads TGTGCCTGGAGTGTAAGGTTGTACGAGCAGTACTTC.

V usage is TRBV11-1 and J usage is TRBJ1-1; a weak D match, TRBD1 (5 bases). V was clipped by 8 bases and J by 1 base, with 8 bases between them. Looked up from germline, CDR1 is SGHAT and CDR2 is FQDESV (reference sequence). The CDR3 has 12 residues. CDR3 bases: TGTGCCAGCGTGGGGGGGAACACTGAAGCTTTCTTT. Translation gives CASVGGNTEAFF.

This clonotype was detected a few times. The chain is built from TRBV12-3 or TRBV12-4 and TRBJ1-6; D is perhaps TRBD1 (5 bases). Trimming took 7 bases from V and 7 from J, leaving 11 bases between them. This CDR3 has 13 residues. CDR3: CASMNWGNSPLHF. In DNA, the CDR3 is TGTGCCAGCATGAACTGGGGCAATTCACCCCTCCACTTT.

At least ten counts were recorded for this clonotype. This chain links TRBV29-1 with TRBJ2-4; 9 nucleotides match TRBD2. V dropped 3 bases and J dropped 7; count of bases not matched to a gene: 1. The CDR3 spans 12 residues. CDR1 SQVTM and CDR2 ANQGSEA come from the germline V gene. The CDR3 loop reads CSVDTSGNIQYF. CDR3 coding DNA: TGCAGCGTTGACACTAGCGGGAACATTCAGTACTTC.

This clonotype was seen a few times. The J gene is TRBJ2-5, the V gene TRBV7-9, with D possibly called TRBD1 or TRBD2 (5 bases each). The CDR3 length is 16 residues. Trimming stripped 2 bases from V and 5 bases from J, with 18 bases between. The germline V gene encodes CDR1 SEHNR and CDR2 FQNEAQ (reference sequence). The DNA of the CDR3 is TGTGCCAGCAGCTTAAAAACGGGGCCTGGCGGGGAGACCCAGTACTTC. This sequence encodes CASSLKTGPGGETQYF.

This clonotype was counted a few times. This chain links TRBV6-6 with TRBJ1-2, with D maybe TRBD1 (5 bases). The CDR3 is 13 amino acids. V was shortened by 5 bases and J by 4 bases, with 11 bases between the two germline ends. The germline gives CDR1 MNHNY, CDR2 SVGAGI (reference sequence). The DNA for the CDR3 is TGTGCCAGCAGTCCACAGGTCCGCTATGGCTACACCTTC. Its translation: CASSPQVRYGYTF.

This clonotype was counted many times. This chain connects TRBV27 to TRBJ2-5; tentatively, D is TRBD1 or TRBD2 (5 bases each). The germline gives CDR1 MNHEY, CDR2 SMNVEV (reference sequence). This CDR3 is 15 amino acids long. V lost 5 bases and J lost 5, with 18 bases in between. In DNA form, the CDR3 reads TGTGCCAGCAGTCCTTGGCTGGGGACGGGTGAGACCCAGTACTTC. It is translated as CASSPWLGTGETQYF.

The CDR3 DNA sequence: TGTGCCAGCAGCTACCGGACGGTCCAAGAGACCCAGTACTTC. Translating it yields CASSYRTVQETQYF. The chain carries TRBV5-4 and TRBJ2-5; D remains unclear. The CDR3 has 14 residues. V was clipped by 3 bases and J by 1 base, with 10 bases between them. From germline, CDR1 is SGHNT and CDR2 YYREEE (reference sequence).

The gene calls are TRBV4-3 and TRBJ1-1; TRBD1 aligns across 7 bases. Per the germline V gene, CDR1 is LGHNA and CDR2 is YSLEER. The J segment lost 1 base and the V segment lost 2 bases, leaving 4 bases of the junction unmatched. The CDR3 consists of 15 residues. The CDR3 loop reads CASSQIQGTNTEAFF. The CDR3 DNA sequence: TGCGCCAGCAGCCAAATACAGGGGACGAACACTGAAGCTTTCTTT.

The table lists this clonotype with many counts. J is TRBJ1-5 and V is TRBV24-1; a possible D gene is TRBD1 (6 bases). Trimming took off 5 bases at V and 1 base at J, with 14 bases between the two ends. Germline V gene lookup returns CDR1 KGHDR and CDR2 SFDVKD. CDR3 length equals 16 residues. CDR3 DNA sequence: TGTGCCACCAGTGGGGCCGAAGGACAGAGCAATCAGCCCCAGCATTTT. Encoded protein: CATSGAEGQSNQPQHF.

The CDR3: CSVPPGQYANEQFF. The CDR3 region has the DNA TGCAGCGTCCCTCCGGGGCAATACGCCAATGAGCAGTTCTTC. V is TRBV29-1 and J is TRBJ2-1, with D perhaps being TRBD1 or TRBD2 (5 bases each). This CDR3 is built from 14 residues. Germline V gene lookup returns CDR1 SQVTM and CDR2 ANQGSEA. Deletions cut 6 bases from V and 6 bases from J, with 18 bases between.

This clonotype was seen a few times. This sequence joins TRBV7-2 and TRBJ2-3; D is unresolved. With 2 bases removed from V and 5 bases from J, the gap between germline ends came to 11 bases. The germline gives CDR1 SGHTA, CDR2 FQGNSA. The CDR3 spans 14 residues. CDR3 region: CASSLLPRIDTQYF. The CDR3 nucleotides read TGTGCCAGCAGCTTACTCCCCAGAATAGATACGCAGTATTTT.

This clonotype was counted many times. The V gene is TRBV5-1, the J gene TRBJ1-4; no firm D call. Germline CDR1 is SGHRS and CDR2 is YFSETQ. The CDR3 spans 13 residues. The V end lost 4 bases, the J end lost 5 bases, and 9 bases lay between the germline ends. CDR3 nucleotides: TGCGCCAGCAGCCGGGAGGCGAATGAAAAACTGTTTTTT. Translating it yields CASSREANEKLFF.

This clonotype has a handful of counts. The chain carries TRBV20-1 and TRBJ2-6; 9 positions match TRBD2. V dropped 5 bases and J dropped 0; count of bases not matched to a gene: 8. The CDR3 runs to 17 residues. From germline, CDR1 is DFQATT and CDR2 SNEGSKA (reference sequence). CDR3 sequence reads: CSAGDLRGGSGANVLTF. CDR3 nucleotide sequence: TGCAGTGCTGGGGATTTGCGGGGGGGCTCTGGGGCCAACGTCCTGACTTTC.

In this sample, this clonotype turned up many times. This chain uses TRBV5-1 with TRBJ1-1; TRBD1 is a possible D gene (5 bases). The CDR3 is 13 amino acids. Germline values: CDR1 SGHRS, CDR2 YFSETQ. V shed 2 bases and J shed 4 bases, with 9 bases lying between them. CDR3 in DNA: TGCGCCAGCAGCTTTGCAGGGTCCACTGAAGCTTTCTTT. It codes for CASSFAGSTEAFF.

There are a few counts of this clonotype. The rearrangement links TRBV20-1 to TRBJ2-7; D not certain. V was pared by 0 bases and J by 3 bases, with 12 bases between. The CDR3 totals 14 residues. CDR1 and CDR2 (germline): DFQATT, SNEGSKA (reference sequence). As DNA, the CDR3 is TGCAGTGCTAGAGATAGGGTCAGCAACTACGAGCAGTACGTC. This translates into CSARDRVSNYEQYV.

This clonotype was seen only a few times. The gene calls are TRBV5-5 and TRBJ2-2; 10 bases are shared with TRBD2. Germline V gene data show CDR1 as SGHKS and CDR2 as YYEKEE (reference sequence). The CDR3 loop spans 16 amino acids. V lost 1 base to trimming and J lost 7 bases; unmatched junction nucleotides: 7. The CDR3 coding sequence is TGTGCCAGCAGCTTGAGACTAGCGGGTGCGGTCGGGGAGCTGTTTTTT. As protein: CASSLRLAGAVGELFF.

This clonotype has only a few counts. V gene TRBV29-1 combines with J gene TRBJ2-3; D is ambiguous. The CDR3 contains 11 residues. V lost 7 bases and J 6 bases, leaving 11 bases between the germline ends. CDR1 and CDR2 (germline): SQVTM, ANQGSEA. CDR3 nucleotide sequence: TGCAGCGCTTCCTACCGGGATACGCAGTATTTT. Its translation: CSASYRDTQYF.

This clonotype was seen a handful of times. The rearrangement uses TRBV5-6 and TRBJ2-3; D perhaps matches TRBD2 (6 bases). Trimming removed 1 base from V and 2 bases from J, with 20 bases in between. The CDR3 length is 18 residues. The germline V gene has CDR1 SGHDT and CDR2 YYEEEE. The CDR3 protein is CASSLFWLASVNTDTQYF. CDR3 DNA sequence: TGTGCCAGCAGCTTGTTTTGGTTGGCTAGCGTAAACACAGATACGCAGTATTTT.

At least ten counts were recorded for this clonotype. J is TRBJ2-5 and V is TRBV10-3; the match to TRBD1 covers 10 bases. V shed 6 bases and J 0 bases; nucleotides not matched to a gene: 4. Germline V lookup: CDR1 ENHRY, CDR2 SYGVKD. The CDR3 totals 15 residues. CDR3 nucleotide sequence: TGTGCCATCAGATCCGGGACAGGGGACCAAGAGACCCAGTACTTC. Protein sequence: CAIRSGTGDQETQYF.

This clonotype was seen repeatedly, ten times or more. The chain uses TRBV6-5 and TRBJ2-7; D call uncertain. The germline gives CDR1 MNHEY, CDR2 SVGAGI. V was trimmed by 0 bases and J by 3 bases, leaving 12 bases between them. The CDR3 runs 15 residues. The CDR3 reads CASSYSSWGGYEQYF. CDR3 bases: TGTGCCAGCAGTTACTCATCTTGGGGTGGCTACGAGCAGTACTTC.

The sample holds a few counts of this clonotype. The chain is built from TRBV7-6 and TRBJ2-1, with a tentative D call TRBD2 (5 bases). Per germline, CDR1 SGHVS and CDR2 FNYEAQ. Between the trimmed V and J ends, which lost 5 bases and 8 bases, there was a span of 13 bases. This CDR3 has 13 amino acids. The CDR3 DNA sequence: TGTGCCAGCAGCCACCGTGAGGGAGATGAGCAGTTCTTC. It encodes CASSHREGDEQFF. Combining the CDR3 with reference TRBV7-6 and TRBJ2-1 gives the whole variable domain GAGVSQSPRYKVTKRGQDVALRCDPISGHVSLYWYRQALGQGPEFLTYFNYEAQQDKSGLPNDRFSAERPEGSISTLTIQRTEQRDSAMYRCASSHREGDEQFFGPGTRLTVL.

This clonotype came up many times. The J gene is TRBJ2-3, the V gene TRBV18; D ambiguous. Trimming removed 0 bases at V and 0 bases at J, with 4 bases between. CDR1 KGHSH and CDR2 LQKENI come from the germline V gene. There are 14 residues in the CDR3. DNA for the CDR3: TGTGCCAGCTCACCACCCGCTAGCACAGATACGCAGTATTTT. Encoded protein: CASSPPASTDTQYF. The variable domain in full, completed from reference TRBV18 and TRBJ2-3, reads NAGVMQNPRHLVRRRGQEARLRCSPMKGHSHVYWYRQLPEEGLKFMVYLQKENIIDESGMPKERFSAEFPKEGPSILRIQQVVRGDSAAYFCASSPPASTDTQYFGPGTRLTVL.

This clonotype appeared a few times. This chain joins TRBV11-2 and TRBJ2-7; TRBD2 is a possible D gene (7 bases). Germline lookup yields CDR1 SGHAT and CDR2 FQNNGV. Trimming took 1 base from V and 6 from J, leaving 13 bases between them. The CDR3 runs to 14 residues. The CDR3 DNA follows: TGTGCCAGCAGCTTAGTGGCGGGGGCCCCCGAGCAGTACTTC. It is translated as CASSLVAGAPEQYF.